The 26 T cell receptor beta chains reported below all come from one sample, sequenced in a study of neurological immune-mediated disorders. TCRdb redid the calling of the 5' RACE reads with MiXCR, one entry per CDR3 protein. The sample includes some 71,000 distinct CDR3 sequences, roughly 10% seen only once; the top ten take roughly 9%. As to time point: longitudinal time-point 1 (baseline). Material: PBMCs. The receptors derive from a man aged 30-40 years in good health.

Ten or more counts support this clonotype. This chain links TRBV5-1 with TRBJ2-3, with 8 bases identical to TRBD1. CDR3 length equals 14 residues. Germline V gene lookup returns CDR1 SGHRS and CDR2 YFSETQ. J was trimmed by 3 bases and V by 4 bases; bases with no gene match: 4. Here the CDR3 reads CASSRTGRTDTQYF. CDR3 bases: TGCGCCAGCAGCAGGACAGGGCGTACAGATACGCAGTATTTT. The entire variable domain, with the rest obtained from reference TRBV5-1 and TRBJ2-3, is as follows: KAGVTQTPRYLIKTRGQQVTLSCSPISGHRSVSWYQQTPGQGLQFLFEYFSETQRNKGNFPGRFSGRQFSNSRSEMNVSTLELGDSALYLCASSRTGRTDTQYFGPGTRLTVL.

As regards this clonotype: One end of the junction varies from germline; a read error may be responsible. This chain links TRBV6-1 with TRBJ2-2; no firm D call. This CDR3 has 15 amino acids. Looked up from germline, CDR1 is MNHNS and CDR2 is SASEGT. The CDR3 loop is CGSSEAFSTTGELFF. The CDR3 bases are TGTGGCAGCAGTGAAGCCTTCTCCACCACCGGGGAGCTGTTTTTT.

This clonotype has at least ten counts. The chain joins TRBV11-2 to TRBJ2-3; 7 positions agree with TRBD2. The V segment lost 5 bases and the J segment 2 bases; nucleotides outside the gene matches: 22. This CDR3 contains 20 residues. The germline CDR1 and CDR2 sequences are SGHAT and FQNNGV. The CDR3 protein is CASSPRGVFEKESLTDTQYF. The CDR3 DNA reads TGTGCCAGCAGCCCACGGGGGGTATTTGAAAAAGAGTCTCTCACAGATACGCAGTATTTT.

In its sample, this clonotype was seen many times. This chain joins TRBV20-1 and TRBJ1-5; 7 nucleotides agree with TRBD1. This CDR3 is built from 14 residues. The V segment lost 0 bases and the J segment 5 bases; nucleotides outside the gene matches: 4. Germline loops: CDR1 DFQATT, CDR2 SNEGSKA (reference sequence). The DNA for the CDR3 is TGCAGTGCTAGAGAGACAGGGCCGGATCAGCCCCAGCATTTT. This translates into CSARETGPDQPQHF.

This clonotype was counted at least ten times. The chain carries TRBV7-8 and TRBJ1-1; 8 bases line up with TRBD1. The junction had 10 bases not matched to a gene; V was cut back by 5 bases and J by 5 bases. This CDR3 contains 15 residues. Germline-derived CDR1 and CDR2 are SGHVS and FQNEAQ. CDR3 residues: CASSTGQGRMTEAFF. For the CDR3, the DNA is TGTGCCAGCAGCACCGGACAGGGAAGGATGACTGAAGCTTTCTTT.

V usage is TRBV30 and J usage is TRBJ1-5; D may be TRBD1 (5 bases). Germline lookup yields CDR1 GTSNPN and CDR2 SVGIG (reference sequence). The ends were cut back, 0 bases at V and 2 bases at J, with 14 bases in the middle. The CDR3 contains 16 residues. The CDR3: CAWSVLGGVGNQPQHF. The CDR3 region has the DNA TGTGCCTGGAGTGTACTGGGGGGTGTGGGCAATCAGCCCCAGCATTTT.

This clonotype occurred many times. The rearrangement uses TRBV14 and TRBJ1-1; D is ambiguous. V lost 4 bases and J 1 base, leaving 13 bases between the germline ends. Germline-derived CDR1 and CDR2 are SGHDN and FVKESK. This CDR3 has 15 amino acids. For the CDR3, the DNA is TGTGCCAGCAGCCCTGTTTTGGGCGGGAACACTGAAGCTTTCTTT. This translates into CASSPVLGGNTEAFF.

The sample holds many counts of this clonotype. The CDR3 region is CASTLKSRVNEQYF. The CDR3 DNA follows: TGTGCCAGCACCCTTAAGTCCAGGGTCAACGAGCAGTACTTC. The chain uses TRBV28 and TRBJ2-7; tentatively, D is TRBD1 (5 bases). Per the germline V gene, CDR1 is MDHEN and CDR2 is SYDVKM. This CDR3 spans 14 amino acids. The germline V and J ends were trimmed by 7 bases and 5 bases, with 18 bases remaining between them.

This clonotype came up many times. V and J are TRBV20-1 and TRBJ2-3; 9 bases are a match to TRBD2. This CDR3 has 14 amino acids. Unmatched junction bases numbered 5, after V lost 4 bases and J lost 3 bases. The germline V gene has CDR1 DFQATT and CDR2 SNEGSKA (reference sequence). The DNA for the CDR3 is TGCAGTGCTACGGGACTAGCAGGGACAGATACGCAGTATTTT. As protein: CSATGLAGTDTQYF.

The table lists this clonotype with many counts. The chain links TRBV19 to TRBJ2-1, with a possible D match to TRBD2 (6 bases). The length of the CDR3 is 14 residues. Germline V gives CDR1 LNHDA, CDR2 SQIVND (reference sequence). V lost 5 bases to trimming and J lost 6 bases, with 14 bases between them. The CDR3 protein is CASSVSGKGNEQFF. The CDR3 nucleotides are TGTGCCAGTAGTGTTAGCGGAAAGGGCAATGAGCAGTTCTTC.

Ten or more counts support this clonotype. The V and J genes are TRBV12-3 or TRBV12-4 and TRBJ1-5, with 11 bases lining up with TRBD1. The CDR3 is 13 residues long. V lost 5 bases, J lost 7 bases, and 1 base stayed unmatched. The DNA for the CDR3 is TGTGCCAGCAGTCGGACAGGGGGCCAGCCCCAGCATTTT. This codes for CASSRTGGQPQHF.

There are many counts of this clonotype. The V gene is TRBV5-6, the J gene TRBJ2-3, with 10 bases lining up with TRBD2. V lost 0 bases to trimming and J lost 8 bases; unmatched junction nucleotides: 6. Germline loops: CDR1 SGHDT, CDR2 YYEEEE. The CDR3 spans 15 residues. The CDR3 sequence is CASSLVGTSEATQYF. The CDR3 nucleotides read TGTGCCAGCAGCTTGGTTGGGACTAGCGAGGCTACGCAGTATTTT.

This clonotype was observed many times. This chain joins TRBV12-3 or TRBV12-4 and TRBJ1-4; 10 bases agree with TRBD1. V shed 3 bases, J shed 6 bases, and the junction held 4 bases outside the gene matches. The CDR3 extends over 15 amino acids. The CDR3 protein is CASSFSGQGDEKLFF. CDR3 bases: TGTGCCAGCAGTTTTTCTGGACAGGGGGATGAAAAACTGTTTTTT.

This clonotype was recorded many times. The V call is TRBV4-2, the J call TRBJ2-4, with D possibly matching TRBD1 (6 bases). V shed 0 bases and J shed 11 bases, with 17 bases lying between them. This CDR3 has 15 amino acids. Per the germline V gene, CDR1 is LGHNA and CDR2 is YNFKEQ. The CDR3 reads CASSQDRTAAGFQYF. The CDR3 DNA reads TGTGCCAGCAGCCAAGACAGGACAGCCGCCGGCTTTCAGTACTTC.

In its sample, this clonotype was seen many times. CDR3 sequence (DNA): TGCGCCAGCAGCCGGATCCAGGGGGAGGATGGCTACACCTTC. Protein: CASSRIQGEDGYTF. The chain couples TRBV4-1 to TRBJ1-2; 7 positions match TRBD1. The CDR3 runs to 14 residues. The germline V gene has CDR1 MGHRA and CDR2 YSYEKL. V shed 4 bases, J shed 6 bases, and the junction held 8 bases outside the gene matches.

This clonotype was observed a handful of times. This chain connects TRBV5-1 to TRBJ1-1; the D gene is possibly TRBD1 (5 bases). The V gene lost 0 bases and the J gene lost 7 bases, with 16 bases spanning the gap. Germline CDR1 SGHRS, CDR2 YFSETQ. CDR3 size: 15 residues. CDR3 nucleotides: TGCGCCAGCAGCTTGGTGTCCGCAGGGACGGGTGAAGCTTTCTTT. It specifies CASSLVSAGTGEAFF. The full variable domain, with the rest looked up from reference TRBV5-1 and TRBJ1-1, is KAGVTQTPRYLIKTRGQQVTLSCSPISGHRSVSWYQQTPGQGLQFLFEYFSETQRNKGNFPGRFSGRQFSNSRSEMNVSTLELGDSALYLCASSLVSAGTGEAFFGQGTRLTVV.

This clonotype has a count of ten or more. The chain combines TRBV4-1 with TRBJ2-1, with 9 bases aligning to TRBD1. Trimming took 1 base from V and 5 from J; bases not matched to a gene: 6. This CDR3 spans 16 amino acids. Germline loops: CDR1 MGHRA, CDR2 YSYEKL. CDR3 sequence: CASSQGQGQGNNEQFF. CDR3 nucleotide sequence: TGCGCCAGCAGCCAAGGACAGGGACAGGGTAACAATGAGCAGTTCTTC.

This clonotype was seen at least ten times. This chain links TRBV5-1 with TRBJ2-7, with a tentative D call TRBD2 (5 bases). The CDR3 extends over 13 amino acids. Trimming stripped 4 bases from V and 0 bases from J, with 8 bases between. Per germline, CDR1 SGHRS and CDR2 YFSETQ. The CDR3 nucleotides read TGCGCCAGCAGCCTACGGGACTCCTACGAGCAGTACTTC. Translation: CASSLRDSYEQYF.

In its sample, this clonotype was seen many times. This chain connects TRBV12-3 or TRBV12-4 to TRBJ2-7; TRBD2 matches at 8 bases. V lost 11 bases, J lost 4 bases, and 10 bases stayed unmatched. There are 13 residues in the CDR3. CDR3 sequence (DNA): TGTGCCTCGACAGAGGCTAGCGGGTACGAGCAGTACTTC. It encodes CASTEASGYEQYF.

This clonotype was seen many times. The gene calls are TRBV6-1 and TRBJ1-5, with TRBD1 as a possible D gene (5 bases). This CDR3 is 14 amino acids long. Germline assignment: CDR1 MNHNS and CDR2 SASEGT. Trimming removed 8 bases from V and 6 bases from J, with 17 bases in between. CDR3 bases: TGTGCCAGCGGGGGGGTAGGGGCGTCTCAGCCCCAGCATTTT. Its translation: CASGGVGASQPQHF.

V and J are TRBV5-1 and TRBJ2-1; 15 bases are shared with TRBD2. This CDR3 has 16 amino acids. Germline CDR1 is SGHRS and CDR2 is YFSETQ. The V gene end was trimmed by 4 bases and the J gene end by 8 bases; junction bases not matched to a gene: 7. CDR3 DNA sequence: TGCGCCAGCAGCATCGGACTAGCGGGAGGGATAGATGAGCAGTTCTTC. Translation: CASSIGLAGGIDEQFF.

In this sample, this clonotype turned up many times. The chain is built from TRBV2 and TRBJ2-5, with TRBD1 matching over 11 bases. The germline V gene encodes CDR1 SNHLY and CDR2 FYNNEI. This CDR3 region has 14 residues. V shed 1 base, J shed 7 bases, and the junction held 2 bases outside the gene matches. Here the CDR3 reads CASSEGGTGGTQYF. In DNA form, the CDR3 reads TGTGCCAGCAGTGAAGGGGGGACAGGGGGGACCCAGTACTTC.

By sample fraction, this clonotype is large (0.1 to 1%). The genes are TRBV3-1 and TRBJ2-1; 13 bases are a match to TRBD2. The CDR3 consists of 14 residues. CDR1 and CDR2 from the germline V gene are LGHDT and YNNKEL (reference sequence). With V trimmed by 4 bases and J by 8 bases, 2 bases remained unmatched. CDR3: CASSPGLAGHEQFF. The CDR3 region has the DNA TGTGCCAGCAGCCCGGGACTAGCGGGACATGAGCAGTTCTTC.

This clonotype showed up many times. The J gene is TRBJ2-2, the V gene TRBV20-1; possible D gene TRBD2, 7 bases. The CDR3 totals 19 residues. V lost 1 base to trimming and J lost 5 bases, with 26 bases between them. The germline CDR1 and CDR2 sequences are DFQATT and SNEGSKA (reference sequence). CDR3 DNA: TGCAGTGCTAGAGTCCCCCTAGGAAGCGGGAAGACAGGTACCGGGGAGCTGTTTTTT. Translating gives CSARVPLGSGKTGTGELFF.

This clonotype was counted many times. This chain links TRBV3-1 with TRBJ1-1, with a tentative D call TRBD1 (6 bases). The CDR3 length is 16 residues. Germline V lookup: CDR1 LGHDT, CDR2 YNNKEL (reference sequence). V was shortened by 3 bases and J by 3 bases, with 17 bases between the two germline ends. CDR3 region: CASSQETGIRHTEAFF. The CDR3 nucleotides read TGTGCCAGCAGCCAGGAAACAGGGATCCGGCACACTGAAGCTTTCTTT.

This clonotype came up many times. The genes are TRBV12-3 or TRBV12-4 and TRBJ1-5, with D possibly TRBD1 on 5 matching bases. This CDR3 has 16 amino acids. V dropped 4 bases and J dropped 1 base, with 14 bases sitting between them. The CDR3 DNA sequence: TGTGCCAGCAGTTGGGAGATAGGGGTCAGCAATCAGCCCCAGCATTTT. This encodes CASSWEIGVSNQPQHF.